Below, one T cell receptor beta chain is given with its context. Its antigen is not known. All of the isolated RNA was reverse transcribed, so expressed TCRB transcripts were sequenced. Only in-frame clones appear in the TCRdb table, and some are missing; sequencing was by immunoSEQ multiplex PCR. The repertoire holds hundreds of thousands of clones, with over 9.5% as singletons. This entry is derived from a study of beta chain features in type 1 diabetes. Each of the CD4+ naive, central memory, regulatory and stem cell-like memory populations was sorted via CD45RO/CCR7/CD25/CD127/CD95/CD27. Findings and limits, study-wide: Cells with high TCR expression could be over-represented by cDNA sequencing. In the patient group, naive, central memory and Treg TCRB repertoires seemed more alike than in the healthy donor group. In all four CD4+ subsets, TCRB CDR3 length was significantly, moderately reduced in type 1 diabetes.

The clonotype comes from a young man in good health. Sequenced sample: naive CD4+ T cells from blood.

The CDR3 spells CASGAGGGGETQYF. CDR3 nucleotides: TGTGCTAGTGGTGCAGGGGGTGGCGGGGAGACCCAGTACTTC. The chain links TRBV12-5 to TRBJ2-5, with TRBD1 identical over 7 bases. CDR1 is LGHNT and CDR2 is FRNRAP in the germline V gene. The V gene end was trimmed by 5 bases and the J gene end by 5 bases; junction bases not matched to a gene: 8. The CDR3 has 14 residues.